Following are 7 T cell receptor beta chains from one sample sequenced in a study of immune characteristics of hereditary and idiopathic chronic pancreatitis. Receptor libraries were prepared by the immunoSEQ multiplex PCR assay. Imported from immuneACCESS, the table was reduced by TCRdb to in-frame sequences with V and J called. These copies leave out some clones; in studies compared against another copy, an unresolved V gene accounts for under half, and the cause of the remainder is not known. This sample has 11,000 to 15,000 clones in its table, and around 67% of those were observed once. Approximately 15% of the sample belongs to the ten largest clones. Chronic pancreatitis pancreas tissue came from patients undergoing total pancreatectomy with islet autotransplantation (TPIAT). The sample comprised pancreas tissue with hereditary chronic pancreatitis. The receptors were sampled from a human donor with chronic pancreatitis.

By share, this clone ranks as medium-sized. The junction shows a germline mismatch at one end, possibly a read error. The chain couples TRBV5-1 to TRBJ2-1; 9 nucleotides match TRBD1. Germline lookup yields CDR1 SGHRS and CDR2 YFSETQ. This CDR3 has 14 residues. DNA for the CDR3: TGCGCCAGCGGCTTACAGGGGGCTGATAATGAGCAGTTCTTC. Translation: CASGLQGADNEQFF.

Turning to this clone: A read error may account for a junction end that differs from germline. In the same sample, other DNA sequences code for this CDR3. The chain combines TRBV28 with TRBJ2-3; D uncertain. CDR1 and CDR2 (germline): MDHEN, SYDVKM. CDR3 length: 13 amino acids. CDR3 in amino acids: CASKLQISDTQYF. The CDR3 DNA reads TGTGCCAGCAAGCTGCAAATATCAGATACACAGTATTTT.

This rearrangement joins TRBV10-3 to TRBJ1-4; D is unclear. V was cut by 3 bases and J by 8 bases, with 16 bases left in between. The CDR3 consists of 15 residues. The germline gives CDR1 ENHRY, CDR2 SYGVKD. This chain's CDR3 is CAISDAGKLGEKLFF. CDR3 DNA: TGTGCCATCAGTGACGCCGGGAAATTGGGCGAAAAACTGTTTTTT.

The chain carries TRBV4-1 and TRBJ1-5; 7 bases line up with TRBD1. V was pared by 0 bases and J by 6 bases, with 11 bases of the junction left unmatched. CDR3 length equals 17 residues. CDR1 is MGHRA, CDR2 YSYEKL, per germline. CDR3 nucleotide sequence: TGCGCCAGCAGCCAAGATCCCCACGACAGGGCGGGTCAGCCCCAGCATTTT. Its protein product is CASSQDPHDRAGQPQHF.

V is TRBV28 and J is TRBJ1-4, with TRBD1 matching over 8 bases. The CDR3 loop spans 14 amino acids. CDR1 is MDHEN and CDR2 is SYDVKM in the germline V gene. Trimming cost V 5 bases and J 7 bases; bases outside gene matches: 6. CDR3 region: CASSNRGVREKLFF. The CDR3 DNA sequence: TGTGCCAGCAGTAACAGGGGGGTTCGTGAAAAACTGTTTTTT. Full variable domain (missing parts from reference TRBV28 and TRBJ1-4): DVKVTQSSRYLVKRTGEKVFLECVQDMDHENMFWYRQDPGLGLRLIYFSYDVKMKEKGDIPEGYSVSREKKERFSLILESASTNQTSMYLCASSNRGVREKLFFGSGTQLSVL.

This chain links TRBV18 with TRBJ2-7; a weak D match, TRBD2 (6 bases). Trimming removed 4 bases from V and 2 bases from J, with 15 bases in between. Germline CDR1 is KGHSH and CDR2 is LQKENI. The CDR3 has 15 residues. In DNA, the CDR3 is TGTGCCAGCTCACAAGCGGGCCACTCTACCTACGAGCAGTACTTC. It codes for CASSQAGHSTYEQYF.

This sequence joins TRBV6-1 and TRBJ2-7; no reliable D call. This CDR3 region has 12 residues. V was trimmed by 3 bases and J by 4 bases, leaving 7 bases between them. Germline assignment: CDR1 MNHNS and CDR2 SASEGT. The DNA for the CDR3 is TGTGCCAGCAGTGATTTCTTTTACGAGCAGTACTTC. This sequence encodes CASSDFFYEQYF.